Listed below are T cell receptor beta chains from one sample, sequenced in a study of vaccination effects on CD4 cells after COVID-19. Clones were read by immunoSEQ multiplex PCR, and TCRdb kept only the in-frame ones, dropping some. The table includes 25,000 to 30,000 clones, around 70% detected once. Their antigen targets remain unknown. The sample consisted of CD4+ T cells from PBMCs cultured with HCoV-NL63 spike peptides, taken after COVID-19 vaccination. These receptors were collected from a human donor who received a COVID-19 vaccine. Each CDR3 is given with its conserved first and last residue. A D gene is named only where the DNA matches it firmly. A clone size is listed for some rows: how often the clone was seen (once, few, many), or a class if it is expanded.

CASSLERVSEQFF,TGTGCCAGCAGCTTGGAGAGGGTGTCTGAGCAGTTCTTC,13,once,NA,TRBV5-4,TRBJ2-1
CASSFETGGRYGYTF,TGTGCCAGCAGCTTCGAAACAGGGGGACGCTATGGCTACACCTTC,15,NA,TRBD1,TRBV5-4,TRBJ1-2
CASIRRIMNTEAFF,TGTGCCAGCATACGGCGGATTATGAACACTGAAGCTTTCTTT,14,NA,NA,TRBV2,TRBJ1-1
CASIADIYNSPLHF,TGTGCCAGCATAGCAGACATTTATAATTCACCCCTCCACTTT,14,NA,NA,TRBV2,TRBJ1-6
CASSGSFYGYTF,TGTGCCAGCAGTGGGTCTTTCTATGGCTACACCTTC,12,NA,NA,TRBV12-3/TRBV12-4,TRBJ1-2
CASRRNRATEAFF,TGTGCCAGCAGACGTAACAGGGCCACTGAAGCTTTCTTT,13,NA,NA,TRBV11-2,TRBJ1-1
CAISEWGNEKLFF,TGTGCCATCAGTGAGTGGGGAAATGAAAAACTGTTTTTT,13,NA,NA,TRBV10-3,TRBJ1-4
CASRNTGDSGNTIYF,TGTGCCAGCAGAAATACAGGGGATTCTGGAAACACCATATATTTT,15,once,TRBD1,TRBV6-5,TRBJ1-3
CASSKLLMWSGYEQYF,TGTGCCAGCAGCAAACTGTTGATGTGGAGCGGGTACGAGCAGTACTTC,16,NA,NA,TRBV21-1,TRBJ2-7
CASTYPDRKNYGYTF,TGTGCCAGCACTTACCCGGACAGGAAAAACTATGGCTACACCTTC,15,NA,TRBD1,TRBV28,TRBJ1-2
CASNLPGTNTEAFF,TGTGCCAGCAATCTTCCCGGGACGAACACTGAAGCTTTCTTT,14,NA,NA,TRBV19,TRBJ1-1
CASSRDRGYSPLHF,TGTGCCAGCAGTAGGGACAGGGGGTATTCACCCCTCCACTTT,14,few,TRBD1,TRBV6-5,TRBJ1-6
CASSAQGQRNSPLHF,TGTGCCAGTAGTGCTCAGGGACAGCGCAATTCACCCCTCCACTTT,15,NA,TRBD1,TRBV19,TRBJ1-6
CASIPGEVAGQYF,TGTGCCAGCATTCCAGGGGAGGTGGCCGGGCAGTACTTC,13,few,NA,TRBV7-2,TRBJ2-7
CASSDSEVDTQYF,TGTGCCAGCAGTGACTCCGAGGTTGATACGCAGTATTTT,13,once,NA,TRBV6-4,TRBJ2-3
CASRVAMNTEAFF,TGTGCCAGCAGGGTAGCCATGAACACTGAAGCTTTCTTT,13,few,NA,TRBV18,TRBJ1-1
CATSGNRAYEQYF,TGTGCCACCAGCGGGAACCGCGCCTACGAGCAGTACTTC,13,NA,TRBD2,TRBV7-9,TRBJ2-7
CASSSGRTGELFF,TGTGCCAGTAGTAGCGGGAGAACCGGGGAGCTGTTTTTT,13,NA,TRBD2,TRBV19,TRBJ2-2
CASSLVEPGVLEQYF,TGCGCCAGCAGCTTGGTAGAGCCGGGAGTCTTGGAGCAGTACTTC,15,NA,NA,TRBV5-1,TRBJ2-7
CASSLQGADTGELFF,TGCGCCAGCAGCTTACAGGGGGCCGACACCGGGGAGCTGTTTTTT,15,NA,TRBD1,TRBV5-1,TRBJ2-2
CASSYSPGTEAFF,TGTGCCAGCAGCTACAGTCCGGGAACTGAAGCTTTCTTT,13,once,NA,TRBV7-8,TRBJ1-1
CASSVGQGETQYF,TGTGCCAGCAGCGTAGGTCAGGGTGAGACCCAGTACTTC,13,NA,NA,TRBV9,TRBJ2-5
CASSQGASGHRSYEQYF,TGTGCCAGCAGCCAAGGGGCCTCGGGGCATAGATCCTACGAGCAGTACTTC,17,NA,NA,TRBV3-1/TRBV3-2,TRBJ2-7
CASSIPDAGAYYGYTF,TGTGCCAGTAGTATTCCAGATGCGGGGGCCTACTATGGCTACACCTTC,16,NA,NA,TRBV19,TRBJ1-2
CAISVWQQTEAFF,TGTGCCATCAGTGTTTGGCAGCAAACCGAAGCTTTCTTT,13,NA,NA,TRBV10-3,TRBJ1-1
CASSRDIQGARNSPLHF,TGCGCCAGCAGCCGAGACATCCAGGGGGCTCGAAATTCACCCCTCCACTTT,17,NA,TRBD1,TRBV4-1,TRBJ1-6
CASSRKTGEEKLFF,TGCGCCAGCAGCCGAAAGACAGGGGAAGAAAAACTGTTTTTT,14,NA,TRBD1,TRBV5-1,TRBJ1-4
CASSRDTLNYEQYF,TGTGCCAGTAGCCGGGACACGCTAAACTACGAGCAGTACTTC,14,NA,NA,TRBV19,TRBJ2-7
CASSASGGRWETQYF,TGTGCCAGCAGTGCCTCCGGGGGGCGTTGGGAGACCCAGTACTTC,15,NA,NA,TRBV2,TRBJ2-5
CASSYHQTEAFF,TGTGCCAGCAGTTACCACCAAACTGAAGCTTTCTTT,12,NA,NA,TRBV2,TRBJ1-1
CASSIITGEGYGYTF,TGTGCCAGTAGTATAATCACAGGGGAGGGCTATGGCTACACCTTC,15,NA,TRBD1,TRBV19,TRBJ1-2
CASSHPHGDFTDTQYF,TGTGCCAGCAGCCACCCTCACGGGGATTTCACAGATACGCAGTATTTT,16,NA,NA,TRBV7-7,TRBJ2-3
CASSNTGVSPNTEAFF,TGTGCCAGTAGTAATACAGGGGTATCTCCGAACACTGAAGCTTTCTTT,16,NA,TRBD1,TRBV19,TRBJ1-1
CASSGPQGVGQNGYTF,TGTGCCAGCAGCGGACCACAGGGGGTCGGGCAAAATGGCTACACCTTC,16,NA,TRBD1,TRBV9,TRBJ1-2
CASSLVVITSGSPDTQYF,TGCGCCAGCAGCTTGGTAGTTATTACTAGCGGGAGCCCAGATACGCAGTATTTT,18,NA,TRBD2,TRBV5-1,TRBJ2-3
CASSRGGSAYEQYF,TGTGCCAGCAGCCGGGGGGGGTCAGCCTACGAGCAGTACTTC,14,NA,TRBD2,TRBV11-2,TRBJ2-7
CASSEAWTAYSPLHF,TGTGCCAGCAGTGAAGCGTGGACGGCTTATTCACCCCTCCACTTT,15,NA,NA,TRBV6-1,TRBJ1-6
CASSRGQWAEAFF,TGCGCCAGCAGCCGGGGACAGTGGGCTGAAGCTTTCTTT,13,NA,TRBD1,TRBV5-1,TRBJ1-1
CASSLGEGDTQYF,TGTGCCAGCAGCCTTGGAGAGGGAGATACGCAGTATTTT,13,NA,NA,TRBV12-3/TRBV12-4,TRBJ2-3
CASSTQGRHGYTF,TGTGCCAGCAGCACACAGGGGAGGCATGGCTACACCTTC,13,few,TRBD1,TRBV6-6,TRBJ1-2
CASSQSTGHPYGYTF,TGCGCCAGCAGTCAATCGACGGGACACCCCTATGGCTACACCTTC,15,NA,NA,TRBV23-1,TRBJ1-2
CASSSPTKGGTDTQYF,TGTGCCAGCAGCTCACCGACGAAGGGTGGAACAGATACGCAGTATTTT,16,NA,NA,TRBV5-6,TRBJ2-3